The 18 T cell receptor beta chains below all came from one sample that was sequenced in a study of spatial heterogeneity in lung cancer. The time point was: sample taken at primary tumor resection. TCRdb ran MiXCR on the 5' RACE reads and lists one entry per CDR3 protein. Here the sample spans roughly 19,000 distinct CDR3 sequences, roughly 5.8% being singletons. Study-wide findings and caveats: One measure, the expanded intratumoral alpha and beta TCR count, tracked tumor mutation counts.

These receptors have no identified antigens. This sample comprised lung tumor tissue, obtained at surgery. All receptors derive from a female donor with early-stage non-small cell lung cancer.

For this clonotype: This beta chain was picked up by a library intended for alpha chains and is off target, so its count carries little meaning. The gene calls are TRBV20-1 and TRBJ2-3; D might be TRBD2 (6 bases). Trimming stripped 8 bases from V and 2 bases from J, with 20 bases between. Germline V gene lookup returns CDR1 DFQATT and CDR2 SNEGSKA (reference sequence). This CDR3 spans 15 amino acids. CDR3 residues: CSMIWGRRLTDTQYF. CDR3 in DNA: TGCAGTATGATTTGGGGGAGGAGGCTCACAGATACGCAGTATTTT.

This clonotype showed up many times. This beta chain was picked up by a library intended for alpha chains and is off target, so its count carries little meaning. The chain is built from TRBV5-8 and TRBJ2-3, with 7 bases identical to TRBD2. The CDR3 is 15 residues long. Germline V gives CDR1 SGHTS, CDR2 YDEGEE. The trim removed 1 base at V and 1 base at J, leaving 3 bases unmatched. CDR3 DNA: TGTGCCAGCAGCTTGCCAGGGAGGGGCACAGATACGCAGTATTTT. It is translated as CASSLPGRGTDTQYF.

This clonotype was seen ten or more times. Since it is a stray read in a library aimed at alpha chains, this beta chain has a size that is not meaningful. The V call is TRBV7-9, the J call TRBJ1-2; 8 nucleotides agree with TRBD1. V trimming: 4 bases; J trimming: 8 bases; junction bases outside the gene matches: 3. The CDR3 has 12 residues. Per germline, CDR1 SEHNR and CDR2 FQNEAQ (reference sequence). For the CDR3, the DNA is TGTGCCAGCAGCTGGACAGGGAAAGGCTACACCTTC. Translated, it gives CASSWTGKGYTF.

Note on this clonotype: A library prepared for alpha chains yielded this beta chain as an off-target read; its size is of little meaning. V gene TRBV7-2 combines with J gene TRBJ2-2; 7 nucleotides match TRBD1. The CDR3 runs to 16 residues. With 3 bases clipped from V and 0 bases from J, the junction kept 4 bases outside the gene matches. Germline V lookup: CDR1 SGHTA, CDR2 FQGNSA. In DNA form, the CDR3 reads TGTGCCAGCAGCTTTTCCGGGACAGCGAACACCGGGGAGCTGTTTTTT. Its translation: CASSFSGTANTGELFF.

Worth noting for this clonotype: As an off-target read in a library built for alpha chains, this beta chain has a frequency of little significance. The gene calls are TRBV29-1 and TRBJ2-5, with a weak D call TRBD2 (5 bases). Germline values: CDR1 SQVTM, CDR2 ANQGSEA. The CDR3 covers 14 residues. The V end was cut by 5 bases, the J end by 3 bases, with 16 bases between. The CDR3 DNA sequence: TGCAGCGTTTCCGTCAGGATGACTAAAGAGACCCAGTACTTC. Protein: CSVSVRMTKETQYF.

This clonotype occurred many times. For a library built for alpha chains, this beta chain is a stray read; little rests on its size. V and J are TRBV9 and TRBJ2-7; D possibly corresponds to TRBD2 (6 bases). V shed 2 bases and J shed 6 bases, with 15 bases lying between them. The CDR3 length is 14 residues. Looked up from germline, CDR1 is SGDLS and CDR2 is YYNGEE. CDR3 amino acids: CASSVTGLASEQYF. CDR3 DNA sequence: TGTGCCAGCAGCGTGACGGGACTGGCTTCCGAGCAGTACTTC.

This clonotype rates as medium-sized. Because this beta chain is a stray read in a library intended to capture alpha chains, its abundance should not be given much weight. The CDR3, as DNA: TGTGCCAGCAGCGCGAGACTGGAAGAGACCCAGTACTTC. Translating it yields CASSARLEETQYF. The chain joins TRBV9 to TRBJ2-5; D gene ambiguous. Germline CDR1 and CDR2: SGDLS and YYNGEE. With 3 bases removed from V and 3 bases from J, the gap between germline ends came to 9 bases. The CDR3 is 13 residues long.

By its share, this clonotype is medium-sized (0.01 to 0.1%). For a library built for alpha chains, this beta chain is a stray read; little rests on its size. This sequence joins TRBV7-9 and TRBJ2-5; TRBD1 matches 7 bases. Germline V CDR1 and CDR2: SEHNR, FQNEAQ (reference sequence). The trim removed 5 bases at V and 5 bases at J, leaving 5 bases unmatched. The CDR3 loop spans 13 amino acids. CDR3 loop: CASSLDRAETQYF. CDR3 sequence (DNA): TGTGCCAGCAGCCTTGACAGGGCTGAGACCCAGTACTTC.

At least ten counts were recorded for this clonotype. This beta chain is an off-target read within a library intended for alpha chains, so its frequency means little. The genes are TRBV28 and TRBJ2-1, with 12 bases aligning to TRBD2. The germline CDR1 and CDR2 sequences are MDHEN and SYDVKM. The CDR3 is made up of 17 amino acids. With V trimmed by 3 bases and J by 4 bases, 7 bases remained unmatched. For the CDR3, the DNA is TGTGCCAGCAGTTTCCTGACTAGCGGGAGAGGATACAATGAGCAGTTCTTC. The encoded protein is CASSFLTSGRGYNEQFF.

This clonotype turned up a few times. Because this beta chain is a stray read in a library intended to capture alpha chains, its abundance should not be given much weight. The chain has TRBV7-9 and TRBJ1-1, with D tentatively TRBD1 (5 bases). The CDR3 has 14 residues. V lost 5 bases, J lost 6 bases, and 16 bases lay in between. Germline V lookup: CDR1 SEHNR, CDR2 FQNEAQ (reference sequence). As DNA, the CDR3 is TGTGCCAGCAGCGTATTGACAGTGGGGCCTGAAGCTTTCTTT. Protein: CASSVLTVGPEAFF. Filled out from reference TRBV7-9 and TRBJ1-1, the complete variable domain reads DTGVSQNPRHKITKRGQNVTFRCDPISEHNRLYWYRQTLGQGPEFLTYFQNEAQLEKSRLLSDRFSAERPKGSFSTLEIQRTEQGDSAMYLCASSVLTVGPEAFFGQGTRLTVV.

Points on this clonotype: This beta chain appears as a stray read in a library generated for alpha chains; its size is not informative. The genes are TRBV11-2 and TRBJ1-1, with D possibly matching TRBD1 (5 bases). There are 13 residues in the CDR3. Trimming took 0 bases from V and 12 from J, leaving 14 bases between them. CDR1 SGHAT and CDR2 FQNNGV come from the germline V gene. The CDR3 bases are TGTGCCAGCAGCTTAGAAGGGACCATTCTACCTTTCTTT. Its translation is CASSLEGTILPFF.

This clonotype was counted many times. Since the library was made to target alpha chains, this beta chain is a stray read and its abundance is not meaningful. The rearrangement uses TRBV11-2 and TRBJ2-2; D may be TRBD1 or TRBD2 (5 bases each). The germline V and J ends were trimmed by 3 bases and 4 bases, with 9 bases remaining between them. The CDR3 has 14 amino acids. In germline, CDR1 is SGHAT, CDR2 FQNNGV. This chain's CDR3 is CASSFTRGTGELFF. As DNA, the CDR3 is TGTGCCAGCAGCTTCACTAGGGGCACCGGGGAGCTGTTTTTT.

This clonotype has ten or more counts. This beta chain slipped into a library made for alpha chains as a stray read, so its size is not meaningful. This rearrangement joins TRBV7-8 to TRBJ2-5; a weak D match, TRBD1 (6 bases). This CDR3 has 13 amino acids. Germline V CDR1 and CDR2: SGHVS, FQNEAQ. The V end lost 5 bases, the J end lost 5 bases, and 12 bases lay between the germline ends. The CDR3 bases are TGTGCCAGCAGCATCAGGGGATCGGAGACCCAGTACTTC. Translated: CASSIRGSETQYF.

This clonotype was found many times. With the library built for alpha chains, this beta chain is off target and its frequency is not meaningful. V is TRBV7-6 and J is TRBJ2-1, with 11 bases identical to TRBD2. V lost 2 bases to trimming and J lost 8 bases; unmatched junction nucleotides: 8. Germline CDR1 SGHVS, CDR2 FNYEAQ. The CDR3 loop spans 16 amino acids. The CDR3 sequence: CASSLMSTSGIHEQFF. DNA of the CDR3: TGTGCCAGCAGCTTAATGTCGACTAGCGGGATCCATGAGCAGTTCTTC.

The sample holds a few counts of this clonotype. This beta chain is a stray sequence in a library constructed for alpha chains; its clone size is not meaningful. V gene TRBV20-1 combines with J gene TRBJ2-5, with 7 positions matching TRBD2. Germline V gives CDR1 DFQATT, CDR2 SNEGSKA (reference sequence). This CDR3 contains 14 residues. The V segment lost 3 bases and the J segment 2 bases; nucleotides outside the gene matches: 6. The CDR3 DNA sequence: TGCAGTGCTAGTCCTGGGGGGGGTCAAGAGACCCAGTACTTC. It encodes CSASPGGGQETQYF.

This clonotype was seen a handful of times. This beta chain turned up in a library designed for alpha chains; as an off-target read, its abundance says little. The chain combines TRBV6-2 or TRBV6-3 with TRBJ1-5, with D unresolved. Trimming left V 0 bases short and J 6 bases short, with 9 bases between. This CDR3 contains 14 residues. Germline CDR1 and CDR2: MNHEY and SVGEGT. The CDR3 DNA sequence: TGTGCCAGCAGTTACTCGATCTCCGTTCAGCCCCAGCATTTT. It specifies CASSYSISVQPQHF.

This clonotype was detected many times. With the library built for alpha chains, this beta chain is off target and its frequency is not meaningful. This chain's CDR3 is CASSRTSGRAAGELFF. The CDR3 DNA follows: TGTGCCAGCAGCCGGACTAGCGGGAGGGCCGCCGGGGAGCTGTTTTTT. The chain couples TRBV7-6 to TRBJ2-2; TRBD2 agrees at 15 bases. The CDR3 loop spans 16 amino acids. After removal of 5 bases from V and 6 bases from J, the junction contained 4 bases not matched to a gene. In germline, CDR1 is SGHVS, CDR2 FNYEAQ.

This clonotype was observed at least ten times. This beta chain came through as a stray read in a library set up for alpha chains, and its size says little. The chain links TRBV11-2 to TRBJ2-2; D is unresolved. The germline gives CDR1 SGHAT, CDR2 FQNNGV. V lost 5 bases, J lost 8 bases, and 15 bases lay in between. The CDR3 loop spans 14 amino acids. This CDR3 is CASSRPEAAGELFF. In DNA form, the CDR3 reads TGTGCCAGCAGCCGCCCAGAGGCGGCAGGGGAGCTGTTTTTT.